This TCR beta chain was documented in a study of human CD8 memory T cell subsets. A UMI-labeled 5' RACE approach was the method that produced the TCR beta libraries. TCRdb reprocessed the 5' RACE reads; each CDR3 protein has one entry and no DNA is given. The sample includes over 8,000 distinct CDR3 sequences. Whole-study results and caveats: Stem-like memory and precursor exhausted T cell repertoires showed minimal mutual overlap.

It was a CCR7+ PD-1- TIGIT- phenotype that stem-like memory CD8+ T cells (TSTEM) showed. Germline V gene data show CDR1 as MNHEY and CDR2 as SMNVEV (reference sequence). The CDR3 contains 17 residues. Remarks on this clonotype: The antigen is unknown.

The sequenced sample was CD8+ stem-like memory T cells (TSCM and TCM) sorted from PBMCs. Sample subset: stem-like memory CD8 T cells (TSTEM), CCR7+ PD-1- TIGIT-. This clonotype was obtained from a human donor in good health. The chain combines TRBV27 with TRBJ1-3; TCRdb names TRBD1, which stays unverified in the absence of DNA. The CDR3 here is CASSPGTGYYSGNTIYF.